The clone carrying this TCR beta chain has only a few counts. The time point was: newly diagnosed GD, antithyroid drugs for less than 3 months. The TCR library was made from RNA extracted from PBMCs. Sequencing libraries for TCR beta were prepared with iRepertoire HTBI primers and Arm-PCR of CDR3 regions. TCRdb re-called the multiplex PCR reads through MiXCR, storing one row per CDR3 protein. This table has approximately 490,000 distinct CDR3 sequences, under 20% appearing once. The entry originates in a study of regulatory T cells in long-lasting Graves disease. Trimming took 5 bases from V and 7 from J, leaving 8 bases between them. Germline lookup yields CDR1 LNHDA and CDR2 SQIVND (reference sequence). The CDR3 loop spans 11 amino acids. This sample also appeared in a second study, on T cells in Graves' hyperthyroidism and ophthalmopathy.

This material consisted of peripheral blood mononuclear cells (PBMCs), taken at new diagnosis, from a patient treated with antithyroid drugs. The receptor comes from a man aged 40-55 years with Graves disease. The rearrangement links TRBV19 to TRBJ2-5, with no clear D. CDR3 loop: CASSSGLTQYF. DNA for the CDR3: TGTGCCAGTAGTTCCGGCCTGACCCAGTACTTC.